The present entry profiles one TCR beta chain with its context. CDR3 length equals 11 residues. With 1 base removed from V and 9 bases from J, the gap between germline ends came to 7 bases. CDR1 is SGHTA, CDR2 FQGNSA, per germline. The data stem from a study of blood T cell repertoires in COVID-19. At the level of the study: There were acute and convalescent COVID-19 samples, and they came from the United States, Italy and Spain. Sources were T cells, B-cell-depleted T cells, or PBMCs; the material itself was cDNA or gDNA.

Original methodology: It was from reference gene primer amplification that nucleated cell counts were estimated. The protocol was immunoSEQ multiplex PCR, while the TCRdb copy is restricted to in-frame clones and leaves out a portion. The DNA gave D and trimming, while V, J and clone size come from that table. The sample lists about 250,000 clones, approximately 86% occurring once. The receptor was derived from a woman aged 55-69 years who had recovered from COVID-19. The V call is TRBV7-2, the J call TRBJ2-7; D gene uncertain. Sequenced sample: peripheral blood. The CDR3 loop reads CASSLGVRQYF. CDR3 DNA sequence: TGTGCCAGCAGCTTAGGTGTTCGGCAGTACTTC. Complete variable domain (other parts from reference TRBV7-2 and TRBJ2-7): GAGVSQSPSNKVTEKGKDVELRCDPISGHTALYWYRQSLGQGLEFLIYFQGNSAPDKSGLPSDRFSAERTGGSVSTLTIQRTQQEDSAVYLCASSLGVRQYFGPGTRLTVT.